Given below is one T cell receptor (beta chain) in context. A much larger clone differs by one base, so this may be a read error. Germline V lookup: CDR1 SGHTA, CDR2 FQGTGA. This CDR3 is 15 amino acids long. These data come from a study of blood T cells in healthy people across ages. Primers used in a second PCR of roughly 7 to 11 cycles were a sample-barcoded 5' primer and a J-beta primer mix. Every sample produced at least 3 million CDR3-containing paired-end reads. TCRdb itself ran the 5' RACE reads through MiXCR, one entry per CDR3 protein. The sample has 750,000 to 1,000,000 distinct CDR3 sequences; roughly 28% are singletons. The same sample was also studied in work on T cells of mothers and their children. This second report adds: Whether related or unrelated, pairs show similar shaping of TCR recombination output by thymic selection. The study found slightly higher but non-significant overlap in related versus unrelated mother-child pairs.

The chain recombines TRBV7-3 with TRBJ1-5; D is possibly TRBD1 (5 bases). The source of this sequence is a woman aged 40-49 years in good health. The specimen was blood. Here the CDR3 reads CASSFRDVSNQPRHF. The DNA for the CDR3 is TGTGCCAGCAGCTTCAGGGATGTAAGCAATCAGCCCCGGCATTTT.